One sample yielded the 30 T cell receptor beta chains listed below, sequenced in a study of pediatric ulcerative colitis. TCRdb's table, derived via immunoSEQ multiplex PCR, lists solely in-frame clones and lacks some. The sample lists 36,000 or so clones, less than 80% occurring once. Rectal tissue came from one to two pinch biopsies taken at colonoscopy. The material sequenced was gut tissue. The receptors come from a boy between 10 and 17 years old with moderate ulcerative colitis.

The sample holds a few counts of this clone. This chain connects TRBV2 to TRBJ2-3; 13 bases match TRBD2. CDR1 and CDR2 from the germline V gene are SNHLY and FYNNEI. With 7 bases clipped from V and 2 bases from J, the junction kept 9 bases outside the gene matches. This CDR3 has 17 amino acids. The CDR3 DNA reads TGTGCCAGCAAGCGCCGGACTAGCGGGAGACCCACAGATACGCAGTATTTT. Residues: CASKRRTSGRPTDTQYF.

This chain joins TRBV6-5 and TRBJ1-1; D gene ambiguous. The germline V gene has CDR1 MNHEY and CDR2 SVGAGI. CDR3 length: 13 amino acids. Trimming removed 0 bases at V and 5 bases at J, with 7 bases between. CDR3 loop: CASSYSRGTEAFF. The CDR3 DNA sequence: TGTGCCAGCAGTTACTCCCGTGGAACTGAAGCTTTCTTT.

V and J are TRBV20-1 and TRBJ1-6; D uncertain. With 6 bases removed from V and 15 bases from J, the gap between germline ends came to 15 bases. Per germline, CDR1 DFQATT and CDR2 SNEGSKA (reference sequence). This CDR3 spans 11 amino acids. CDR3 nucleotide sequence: TGCAGTGCCAGCACGGGGTCCCACCTCCACTTT. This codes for CSASTGSHLHF.

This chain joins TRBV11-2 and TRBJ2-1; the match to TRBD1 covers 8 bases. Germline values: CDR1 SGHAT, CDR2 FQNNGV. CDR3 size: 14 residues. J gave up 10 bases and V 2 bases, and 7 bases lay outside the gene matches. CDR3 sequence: CASSLQGALQEQFF. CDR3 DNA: TGTGCCAGCAGCTTACAGGGGGCTTTACAAGAGCAGTTCTTC. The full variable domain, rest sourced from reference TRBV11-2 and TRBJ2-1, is EAGVAQSPRYKIIEKRQSVAFWCNPISGHATLYWYQQILGQGPKLLIQFQNNGVVDDSQLPKDRFSAERLKGVDSTLKIQPAKLEDSAVYLCASSLQGALQEQFFGPGTRLTVL.

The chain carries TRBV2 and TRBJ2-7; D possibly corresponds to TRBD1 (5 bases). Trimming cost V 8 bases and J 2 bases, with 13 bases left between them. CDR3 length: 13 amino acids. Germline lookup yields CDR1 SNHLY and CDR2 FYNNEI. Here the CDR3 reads CASEIDSAYEQYF. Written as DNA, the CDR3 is TGTGCCAGCGAAATCGACAGTGCCTACGAGCAGTACTTC.

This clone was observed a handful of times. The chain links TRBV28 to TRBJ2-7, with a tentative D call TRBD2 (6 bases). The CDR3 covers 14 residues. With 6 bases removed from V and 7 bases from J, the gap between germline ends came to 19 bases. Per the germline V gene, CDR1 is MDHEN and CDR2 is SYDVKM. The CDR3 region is CASSSTWGVGEQYF. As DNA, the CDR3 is TGTGCCAGCAGCTCCACCTGGGGGGTGGGGGAGCAGTACTTC. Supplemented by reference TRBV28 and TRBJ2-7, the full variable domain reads DVKVTQSSRYLVKRTGEKVFLECVQDMDHENMFWYRQDPGLGLRLIYFSYDVKMKEKGDIPEGYSVSREKKERFSLILESASTNQTSMYLCASSSTWGVGEQYFGPGTRLTVT.

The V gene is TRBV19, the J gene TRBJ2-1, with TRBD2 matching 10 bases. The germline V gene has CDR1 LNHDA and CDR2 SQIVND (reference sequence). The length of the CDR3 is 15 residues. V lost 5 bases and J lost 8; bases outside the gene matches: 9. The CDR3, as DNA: TGTGCCAGTAGTCAACTAGCGGGGCTTAGGGATGAGCAGTTCTTC. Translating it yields CASSQLAGLRDEQFF.

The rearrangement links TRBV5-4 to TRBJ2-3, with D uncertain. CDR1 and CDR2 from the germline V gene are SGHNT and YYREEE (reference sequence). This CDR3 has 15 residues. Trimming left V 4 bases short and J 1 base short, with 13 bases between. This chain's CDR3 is CASSHKSAGTDTQYF. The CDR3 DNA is TGTGCCAGCAGCCACAAATCCGCCGGCACAGATACGCAGTATTTT.

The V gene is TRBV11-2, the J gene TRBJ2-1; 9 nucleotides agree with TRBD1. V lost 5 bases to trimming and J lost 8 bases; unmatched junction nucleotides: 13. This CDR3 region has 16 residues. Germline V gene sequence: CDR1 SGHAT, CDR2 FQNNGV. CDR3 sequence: CASSRQPGQGIDEQFF. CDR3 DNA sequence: TGTGCCAGCAGCCGCCAACCGGGACAGGGTATCGATGAGCAGTTCTTC.

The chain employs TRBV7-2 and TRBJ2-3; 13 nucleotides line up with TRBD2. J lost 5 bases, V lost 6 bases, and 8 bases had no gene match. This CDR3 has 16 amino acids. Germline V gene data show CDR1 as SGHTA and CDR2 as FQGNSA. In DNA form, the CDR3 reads TGTGCCAGCAGTTCCTTGCGGACTAGCGGGGGAGATACGCAGTATTTT. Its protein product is CASSSLRTSGGDTQYF.

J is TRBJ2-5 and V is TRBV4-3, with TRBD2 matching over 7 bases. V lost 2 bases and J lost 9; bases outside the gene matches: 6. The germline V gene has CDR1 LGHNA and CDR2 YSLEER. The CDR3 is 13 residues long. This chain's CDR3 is CASSQSRGGAQYF. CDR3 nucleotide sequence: TGCGCCAGCAGCCAATCCCGGGGAGGGGCCCAGTACTTC.

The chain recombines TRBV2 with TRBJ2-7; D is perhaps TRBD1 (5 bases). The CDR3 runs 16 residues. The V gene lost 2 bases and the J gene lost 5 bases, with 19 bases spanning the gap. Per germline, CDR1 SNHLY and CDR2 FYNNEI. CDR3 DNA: TGTGCCAGCAGTGAAAGTATGCAGGGTTCGTGGAACGAGCAGTACTTC. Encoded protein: CASSESMQGSWNEQYF. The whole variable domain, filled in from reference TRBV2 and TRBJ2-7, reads EPEVTQTPSHQVTQMGQEVILRCVPISNHLYFYWYRQILGQKVEFLVSFYNNEISEKSEIFDDQFSVERPDGSNFTLKIRSTKLEDSAMYFCASSESMQGSWNEQYFGPGTRLTVT.

CDR3 bases: TGCAGCGCGTCGGACAGCTACGAGCAGTACTTC. Translating gives CSASDSYEQYF. The rearrangement links TRBV29-1 to TRBJ2-7; D perhaps matches TRBD1 (6 bases). There are 11 residues in the CDR3. V shed 7 bases and J shed 3 bases, with 10 bases lying between them. CDR1 is SQVTM and CDR2 is ANQGSEA in the germline V gene.

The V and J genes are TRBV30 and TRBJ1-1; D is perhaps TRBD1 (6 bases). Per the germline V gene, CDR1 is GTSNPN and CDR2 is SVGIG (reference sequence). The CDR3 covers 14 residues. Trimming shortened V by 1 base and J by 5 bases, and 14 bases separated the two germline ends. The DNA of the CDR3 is TGTGCCTGGAGTGACACGACAGGTGGGACTGAAGCTTTCTTT. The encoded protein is CAWSDTTGGTEAFF.

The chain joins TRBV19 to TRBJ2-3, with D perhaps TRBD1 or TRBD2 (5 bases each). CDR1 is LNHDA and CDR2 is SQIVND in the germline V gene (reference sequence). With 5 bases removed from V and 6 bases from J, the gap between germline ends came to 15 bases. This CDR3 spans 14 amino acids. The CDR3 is CASSPPGTGDTQYF. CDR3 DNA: TGTGCCAGTAGTCCCCCCGGGACCGGGGATACGCAGTATTTT.

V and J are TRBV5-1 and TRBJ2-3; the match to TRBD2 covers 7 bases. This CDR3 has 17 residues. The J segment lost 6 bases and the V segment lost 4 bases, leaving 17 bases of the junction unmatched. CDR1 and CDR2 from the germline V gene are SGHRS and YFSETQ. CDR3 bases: TGCGCCAGCAGCCTAGCTCGGGGGGTGCGGGGTATCGATACGCAGTATTTT. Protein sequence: CASSLARGVRGIDTQYF.

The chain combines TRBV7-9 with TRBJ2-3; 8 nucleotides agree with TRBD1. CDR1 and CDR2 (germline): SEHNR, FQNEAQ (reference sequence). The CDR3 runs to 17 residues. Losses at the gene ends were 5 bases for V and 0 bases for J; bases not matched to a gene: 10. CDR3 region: CASSPVQGGPSTDTQYF. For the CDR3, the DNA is TGTGCCAGCAGCCCGGTACAGGGGGGACCTAGCACAGATACGCAGTATTTT.

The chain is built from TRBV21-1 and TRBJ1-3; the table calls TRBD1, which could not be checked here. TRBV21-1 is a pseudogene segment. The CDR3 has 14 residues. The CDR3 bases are TGTGCCAGCAGCACACCCTTGGGCGGAAACACCATATATTTT. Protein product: CASSTPLGGNTIYF.

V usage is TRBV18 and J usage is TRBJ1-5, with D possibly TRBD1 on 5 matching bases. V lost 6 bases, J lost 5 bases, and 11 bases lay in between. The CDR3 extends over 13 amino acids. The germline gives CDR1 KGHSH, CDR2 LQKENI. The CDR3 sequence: CASSGGGDQPQHF. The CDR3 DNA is TGTGCCAGCTCGGGGGGTGGTGATCAGCCCCAGCATTTT.

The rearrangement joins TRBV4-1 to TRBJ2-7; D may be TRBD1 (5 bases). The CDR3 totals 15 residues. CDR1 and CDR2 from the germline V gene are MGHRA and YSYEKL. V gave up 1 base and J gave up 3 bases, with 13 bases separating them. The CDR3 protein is CASSQAMTADYEQYF. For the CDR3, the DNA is TGCGCCAGCAGCCAAGCGATGACAGCCGACTACGAGCAGTACTTC.

CDR3: CTSSSRKRLAGGPEWETQYF. DNA of the CDR3: TGCACCAGCAGCTCTCGGAAGAGACTAGCGGGGGGGCCTGAGTGGGAGACCCAGTACTTC. The gene calls are TRBV1 and TRBJ2-5; the D call in the table, TRBD2, was not verified against the DNA. TRBV1 is labeled a pseudogene. The length of the CDR3 is 20 residues.

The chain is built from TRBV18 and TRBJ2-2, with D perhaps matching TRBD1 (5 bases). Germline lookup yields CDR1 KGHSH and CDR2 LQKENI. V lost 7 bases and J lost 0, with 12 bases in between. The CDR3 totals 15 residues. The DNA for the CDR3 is TGTGCCAGCTTAGGACATTTCGCGAACACCGGGGAGCTGTTTTTT. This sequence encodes CASLGHFANTGELFF.

The CDR3 spells CASSLSGGVRGYTF. CDR3 coding DNA: TGTGCCAGCAGCTTATCTGGAGGGGTTCGGGGCTACACCTTC. V gene TRBV11-2 combines with J gene TRBJ1-2; perhaps TRBD1 as D (5 bases). Between the trimmed V and J ends, which lost 2 bases and 8 bases, there was a span of 15 bases. The germline V gene encodes CDR1 SGHAT and CDR2 FQNNGV. The CDR3 is 14 amino acids. The entire variable domain, with the rest obtained from reference TRBV11-2 and TRBJ1-2, is as follows: EAGVAQSPRYKIIEKRQSVAFWCNPISGHATLYWYQQILGQGPKLLIQFQNNGVVDDSQLPKDRFSAERLKGVDSTLKIQPAKLEDSAVYLCASSLSGGVRGYTFGSGTRLTVV.

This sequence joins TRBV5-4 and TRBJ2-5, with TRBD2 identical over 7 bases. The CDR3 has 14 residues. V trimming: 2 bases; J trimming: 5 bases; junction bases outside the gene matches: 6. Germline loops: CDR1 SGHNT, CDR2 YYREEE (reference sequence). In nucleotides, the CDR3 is TGTGCCAGCAGCTTCTCCGGGACTACGGAGACCCAGTACTTC. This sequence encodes CASSFSGTTETQYF.

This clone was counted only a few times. CDR3 sequence (DNA): TGTGCCAGCAGCCCTCGGACAGGCTTCGACGAGCAGTACTTC. Translated: CASSPRTGFDEQYF. This chain links TRBV4-2 with TRBJ2-7; TRBD1 matches 7 bases. The length of the CDR3 is 14 residues. CDR1 is LGHNA and CDR2 is YNFKEQ in the germline V gene. J was trimmed by 5 bases and V by 4 bases; bases with no gene match: 8.

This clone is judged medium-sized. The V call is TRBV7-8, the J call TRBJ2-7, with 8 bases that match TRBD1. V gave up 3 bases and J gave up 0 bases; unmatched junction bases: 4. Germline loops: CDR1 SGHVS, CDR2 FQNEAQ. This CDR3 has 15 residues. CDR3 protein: CASSFRDRSSYEQYF. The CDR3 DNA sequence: TGTGCCAGCAGCTTCAGGGACAGGAGCTCCTACGAGCAGTACTTC.

The CDR3 coding sequence is TGTGCCACCAGCAGAGATCCGCGGGGTTACGAGCAGTACTTC. Translation gives CATSRDPRGYEQYF. V usage is TRBV15 and J usage is TRBJ2-7; the D gene is possibly TRBD2 (6 bases). Germline CDR1 LNHNV, CDR2 YYDKDF (reference sequence). The CDR3 extends over 14 amino acids. Trimming pared 0 bases from V and 4 bases from J, leaving 10 bases between.

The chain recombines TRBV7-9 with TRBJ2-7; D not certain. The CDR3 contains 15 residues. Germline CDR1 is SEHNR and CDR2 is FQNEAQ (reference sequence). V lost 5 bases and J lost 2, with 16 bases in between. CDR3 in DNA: TGTGCCAGCAGCCCCCCCGGAACCCAACCCTACGAGCAGTACTTC. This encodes CASSPPGTQPYEQYF.

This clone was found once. CDR3 sequence (DNA): TGTGCCAGCAGCCGACAGCGGGCCTACTACAATGAGCAGTTCTTC. The encoded protein is CASSRQRAYYNEQFF. This sequence joins TRBV5-4 and TRBJ2-1, with D possibly matching TRBD2 (6 bases). The CDR3 is 15 amino acids. V was cut by 4 bases and J by 3 bases, with 14 bases left in between. Germline loops: CDR1 SGHNT, CDR2 YYREEE (reference sequence).

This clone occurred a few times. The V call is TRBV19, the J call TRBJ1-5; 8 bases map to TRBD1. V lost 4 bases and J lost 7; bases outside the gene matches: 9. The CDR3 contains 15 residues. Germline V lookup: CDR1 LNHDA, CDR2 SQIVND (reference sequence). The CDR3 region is CASSTLWTGRQPQHF. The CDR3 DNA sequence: TGTGCCAGTAGTACCCTTTGGACAGGGAGGCAGCCCCAGCATTTT.